The next 11 T cell receptor beta chains were all read from a single sample in a study of OX40 agonist ivuxolimab in advanced cancers. The protocol was immunoSEQ multiplex PCR, while the TCRdb copy is restricted to in-frame clones and leaves out a portion. Of 6,500 to 10,000 clones detected, roughly 87% appear once; the ten largest clones hold roughly 29%. The sequenced sample was CD4+ or CD8+ T cells sorted from blood, obtained in a trial of the OX40 agonist ivuxolimab. These receptors all come from an adult with an advanced solid tumor such as melanoma, head and neck, liver or kidney cancer.

J is TRBJ2-7 and V is TRBV4-2, with 8 bases fitting TRBD2. Germline V gene sequence: CDR1 LGHNA, CDR2 YNFKEQ. The CDR3 loop spans 16 amino acids. J was trimmed by 5 bases and V by 0 bases; bases with no gene match: 9. CDR3 DNA sequence: TGTGCCAGCAGCCAAGATCCCGGACTAGCCCTCCACGAGCAGTACTTC. Residues: CASSQDPGLALHEQYF.

The V call is TRBV9, the J call TRBJ2-7; 7 bases are a match to TRBD2. The trim removed 3 bases at V and 5 bases at J, leaving 8 bases unmatched. The CDR3 is 14 residues long. Looked up from germline, CDR1 is SGDLS and CDR2 is YYNGEE. CDR3 amino acids: CASSGEGVDDEQYF. CDR3 in DNA: TGTGCCAGCAGCGGGGAGGGAGTTGACGACGAGCAGTACTTC. The whole variable domain, filled in from reference TRBV9 and TRBJ2-7, reads DSGVTQTPKHLITATGQRVTLRCSPRSGDLSVYWYQQSLDQGLQFLIQYYNGEERAKGNILERFSAQQFPDLHSELNLSSLELGDSALYFCASSGEGVDDEQYFGPGTRLTVT.

V is TRBV14 and J is TRBJ2-7; no clear D gene. This CDR3 has 13 residues. Trimming shortened V by 1 base and J by 4 bases, and 8 bases separated the two germline ends. Germline V gene sequence: CDR1 SGHDN, CDR2 FVKESK. CDR3 region: CASSQVSPYEQYF. CDR3 coding DNA: TGTGCCAGCAGCCAAGTTTCCCCATACGAGCAGTACTTC.

The chain employs TRBV13 and TRBJ2-7; TRBD1 might be the D (5 bases). Germline loops: CDR1 PRHDT, CDR2 FYEKMQ (reference sequence). CDR3 length: 16 residues. V lost 6 bases to trimming and J lost 5 bases, with 23 bases between them. CDR3 sequence (DNA): TGTGCCAGCAGACCTCCCGAGAAGGCAGGGTTGGACGAGCAGTACTTC. Translating gives CASRPPEKAGLDEQYF.

The rearrangement uses TRBV15 and TRBJ2-2; perhaps TRBD2 as D (6 bases). Germline V gene sequence: CDR1 LNHNV, CDR2 YYDKDF (reference sequence). With 1 base removed from V and 4 bases from J, the gap between germline ends came to 13 bases. The CDR3 runs to 16 residues. The CDR3 DNA is TGTGCCACCAGCAGAGCAAGGGACTTGGGCACCGGGGAGCTGTTTTTT. The encoded protein is CATSRARDLGTGELFF.

The chain couples TRBV27 to TRBJ2-3; D gene ambiguous. Germline lookup yields CDR1 MNHEY and CDR2 SMNVEV (reference sequence). CDR3 length: 15 residues. The V end lost 0 bases, the J end lost 3 bases, and 10 bases lay between the germline ends. The CDR3 DNA follows: TGTGCCAGCAGTTTATCGTTTCCCACTACAGATACGCAGTATTTT. This sequence encodes CASSLSFPTTDTQYF.

This sequence joins TRBV9 and TRBJ2-3, with TRBD2 identical over 9 bases. The junction had 7 bases not matched to a gene; V was cut back by 1 base and J by 4 bases. Per the germline V gene, CDR1 is SGDLS and CDR2 is YYNGEE. There are 16 residues in the CDR3. This CDR3 is CASSVWAGGGADTQYF. The CDR3, as DNA: TGTGCCAGCAGCGTATGGGCCGGCGGGGGGGCAGATACGCAGTATTTT.

This clone has just one count. The chain uses TRBV20-1 and TRBJ1-2, with D unclear. Trimming pared 0 bases from V and 7 bases from J, leaving 6 bases between. Germline values: CDR1 DFQATT, CDR2 SNEGSKA (reference sequence). The CDR3 extends over 11 amino acids. The CDR3 coding sequence is TGCAGTGCTAGAGATGAAGGTGGCTACACCTTC. It specifies CSARDEGGYTF.

The rearrangement links TRBV9 to TRBJ1-5, with D maybe TRBD1 (5 bases). The CDR3 consists of 15 residues. V was trimmed by 2 bases and J by 7 bases, leaving 16 bases between them. Germline V lookup: CDR1 SGDLS, CDR2 YYNGEE. The CDR3 nucleotides are TGTGCCAGCAGCGTTGCCGGGACGCCTGGGCAGCCCCAGCATTTT. Translated, it gives CASSVAGTPGQPQHF.

This clone appeared a few times. The rearrangement uses TRBV9 and TRBJ2-7; D not resolved. Trimming cost V 0 bases and J 2 bases, with 12 bases left between them. Germline V gene data show CDR1 as SGDLS and CDR2 as YYNGEE. The CDR3 has 15 amino acids. In nucleotides, the CDR3 is TGTGCCAGCAGCGTAGCAGGTGGGCCCCCCTACGAGCAGTACTTC. Residues: CASSVAGGPPYEQYF.

This chain joins TRBV9 and TRBJ2-5; 7 bases fit TRBD2. The germline V gene has CDR1 SGDLS and CDR2 YYNGEE. CDR3 length: 14 amino acids. The trim removed 2 bases at V and 5 bases at J, leaving 6 bases unmatched. This CDR3 is CASSVGHGGETQYF. CDR3 coding DNA: TGTGCCAGCAGCGTCGGTCACGGGGGGGAGACCCAGTACTTC.